These T cell receptor beta chains were read from a single sample in a study of T cell responses to AZD1222 COVID-19 vaccine. The repertoire was sequenced with immunoSEQ multiplex PCR; TCRdb's copy has only in-frame clones and lacks some. This sample has 120,000 or so clones; approximately 83% occur once, and the top ten carry 9.4%. Source: peripheral blood, taken on day 0 of AZD1222 vaccination. These receptor sequences come from an adult in good health. The conserved cysteine and the conserved F or W are not part of the CDR3 here. Some rows mark clone size as missing; the rest say once, few, many or name a class of expanded clone.

V gene,clone size,J gene,CDR3 protein
TRBV11-2,-,TRBJ2-3,ASSKSTSGRTDTQY
TRBV10-3,-,TRBJ2-2,ATGTTQNTGELF
TRBV5-6,-,TRBJ2-5,ASSLVVAGGRETQY
TRBV18,-,TRBJ1-1,ASSPAQDTEAF
TRBV7-9,-,TRBJ2-1,ASSPTGTSEV
TRBV19,-,TRBJ2-7,ASSMTGFGYEQY
TRBV19,-,TRBJ1-1,ASSLVVYTEAF
TRBV7-9,-,TRBJ1-5,ASSFETGGNQPQH
TRBV2,-,TRBJ2-7,ASAAFTYEQY
TRBV3-1/TRBV3-2,once,TRBJ1-2,ASSQPGAGGYT
TRBV19,few,TRBJ2-2,ASSRGVGSYTGELF
TRBV5-1,-,TRBJ2-1,ASSLGLAGMGEQF
TRBV28,-,TRBJ1-3,ASSLYLPGASSGNTIY
TRBV4-1,-,TRBJ2-7,ASSVTDRGLHEQY
TRBV4-3,-,TRBJ1-2,ASSQTTRGYGYT
TRBV5-1,-,TRBJ2-1,ASSGQRGSYNEQF
TRBV9,-,TRBJ1-3,ASSVLAAGNTIY
TRBV4-1,-,TRBJ1-6,ASSQPPGGLGSPLH
TRBV6-6,-,TRBJ1-4,ASRTGTGDEKLF
TRBV4-3,-,TRBJ2-7,ASSQGLSSYEQY
TRBV7-2,once,TRBJ2-3,ASSLAQSGTDTQY
TRBV28,-,TRBJ2-1,ASSLTGGVAGVNEQF
TRBV11-1,once,TRBJ1-2,ASTGADPYGYT
TRBV30,-,TRBJ1-2,AWSVGIRGVGYGYT
TRBV28,-,TRBJ1-1,ASSLFSTNTEAF
TRBV5-1,-,TRBJ1-2,ASSLAYIVYGYT
TRBV6-6,-,TRBJ2-1,ASSRQATSSGEQF
TRBV27,-,TRBJ2-7,ASRDDREQY
TRBV12-5,once,TRBJ1-4,ASGFFGGRLEKLF
TRBV11-2,-,TRBJ2-2,ASSFVAATRGTGELF
TRBV6-2/TRBV6-3,-,TRBJ2-1,ASSYGQSEQF
TRBV2,-,TRBJ1-5,ASSRQLGGNQPQH
TRBV12-3/TRBV12-4,-,TRBJ1-3,ASSGGGNTIY
TRBV5-1,-,TRBJ1-4,ASSMTGHHNEKLF
TRBV28,-,TRBJ1-2,ASRDSLYGYT